Listed here are 24 T cell receptor beta chains from one sample, sequenced in a study of blood T cell repertoires in COVID-19 (dated by TCRdb to about 2020). Library prep was done by the immunoSEQ multiplex PCR assay. Held by TCRdb, this immuneACCESS table contains in-frame sequences only and omits some clones. Under half of the omission traces to an unresolved V gene where checked; the cause of the rest is unknown. For this sample there are about 150,000 clones; roughly 80% appear just once. 8.6% of the sample rests with the top ten. Source material: peripheral blood. The source of these receptors is a man in his forties or fifties with active or convalescent COVID-19.

The V call is TRBV5-8, the J call TRBJ2-5, with 11 bases lining up with TRBD2. Germline trimming cut 4 bases from V and 5 bases from J; bases unmatched to any gene: 1. The CDR3 covers 13 residues. Germline V gene sequence: CDR1 SGHTS, CDR2 YDEGEE. The chain's CDR3 is CASSPSGRETQYF. DNA of the CDR3: TGTGCCAGCAGCCCTAGCGGGAGGGAGACCCAGTACTTC.

The genes are TRBV23-1 and TRBJ2-7, with 7 bases that match TRBD2. TRBV23-1 is noted as an ORF with a role that remains uncertain. Trimming cost V 2 bases and J 7 bases; bases outside gene matches: 14. There are 16 residues in the CDR3. The CDR3 sequence is CASSQVPDGEAGEQYF. The CDR3 DNA follows: TGCGCCAGCAGTCAAGTCCCGGACGGGGAAGCGGGGGAGCAGTACTTC.

V is TRBV12-5 and J is TRBJ1-5, with D tentatively TRBD1 (6 bases). CDR1 LGHNT and CDR2 FRNRAP come from the germline V gene. V was clipped by 6 bases and J by 6 bases, with 21 bases between them. The CDR3 contains 16 residues. The CDR3 protein is CASGTPPGQSIQPQHF. As DNA, the CDR3 is TGTGCTAGTGGGACCCCCCCCGGACAGTCTATTCAGCCCCAGCATTTT.

This clone was seen a few times. CDR3: CASSFVVGGGSYNEQFF. Written as DNA, the CDR3 is TGTGCCAGCAGTTTTGTAGTGGGGGGGGGCTCCTACAATGAGCAGTTCTTC. The chain carries TRBV28 and TRBJ2-1; 7 bases agree with TRBD2. With 3 bases clipped from V and 0 bases from J, the junction kept 8 bases outside the gene matches. This CDR3 is 17 amino acids long. Germline assignment: CDR1 MDHEN and CDR2 SYDVKM.

The count of this clone is one. The J gene is TRBJ1-1, the V gene TRBV27; D is ambiguous. The CDR3 loop spans 15 amino acids. V was cut by 4 bases and J by 3 bases, with 15 bases left in between. Germline V gene sequence: CDR1 MNHEY, CDR2 SMNVEV (reference sequence). In nucleotides, the CDR3 is TGTGCCAGCAGTTACTCCGCCCCGACACACACTGAAGCTTTCTTT. This encodes CASSYSAPTHTEAFF.

The CDR3 nucleotides read TGTGCCAGCAGCGGCGACAGCTACGAGCAGTACTTC. It yields the protein CASSGDSYEQYF. This chain links TRBV9 with TRBJ2-7, with TRBD1 as a possible D gene (5 bases). Between the trimmed V and J ends, which lost 3 bases and 3 bases, there was a span of 7 bases. CDR1 is SGDLS, CDR2 YYNGEE, per germline. The CDR3 contains 12 residues.

The DNA for the CDR3 is TGTGCCAGTAGATCAGGTGAAAAACTGTTTTTT. It codes for CASRSGEKLFF. This rearrangement joins TRBV19 to TRBJ1-4; D is undetermined. This CDR3 contains 11 residues. V gave up 6 bases and J gave up 7 bases, with 6 bases separating them. CDR1 LNHDA and CDR2 SQIVND come from the germline V gene (reference sequence). Looking up the rest from reference TRBV19 and TRBJ1-4 gives the full variable domain: DGGITQSPKYLFRKEGQNVTLSCEQNLNHDAMYWYRQDPGQGLRLIYYSQIVNDFQKGDIAEGYSVSREKKESFPLTVTSAQKNPTAFYLCASRSGEKLFFGSGTQLSVL.

The chain is built from TRBV28 and TRBJ2-7; perhaps TRBD2 as D (6 bases). Germline V gene data show CDR1 as MDHEN and CDR2 as SYDVKM. The CDR3 spans 15 residues. V lost 5 bases, J lost 1 base, and 15 bases lay in between. The CDR3 DNA reads TGTGCCAGCAGTAGCCCCGGCAGCGGGTCCTACGAGCAGTACTTC. Translating it yields CASSSPGSGSYEQYF.

This clone was seen only a few times. The chain joins TRBV7-9 to TRBJ1-2; D might be TRBD1 (5 bases). The V gene lost 1 base and the J gene lost 5 bases, with 8 bases spanning the gap. Per germline, CDR1 SEHNR and CDR2 FQNEAQ (reference sequence). This CDR3 has 13 amino acids. Here the CDR3 reads CASSLGRQYGYTF. The CDR3 DNA follows: TGTGCCAGCAGCTTAGGGAGACAGTATGGCTACACCTTC.

The rearrangement uses TRBV19 and TRBJ1-2, with 7 bases matching TRBD1. The ends lost 6 bases at V and 2 bases at J; junction bases unmatched: 18. Germline CDR1 and CDR2: LNHDA and SQIVND (reference sequence). This CDR3 has 18 residues. CDR3 in amino acids: CASRLIRDSIDLNYGYTF. The DNA for the CDR3 is TGTGCCAGTAGATTAATCCGGGACAGCATAGACCTAAACTATGGCTACACCTTC.

Only one count was recorded for this clone. This chain uses TRBV29-1 with TRBJ1-2, with TRBD1 identical over 9 bases. V lost 4 bases, J lost 6 bases, and 6 bases stayed unmatched. The CDR3 extends over 13 amino acids. The germline V gene encodes CDR1 SQVTM and CDR2 ANQGSEA. In DNA form, the CDR3 reads TGCAGCGTTGCGGGACAGGGAGGGCATGGCTACACCTTC. Its protein is CSVAGQGGHGYTF.

This clone appeared a single time. The gene calls are TRBV5-4 and TRBJ1-1; D is ambiguous. From germline, CDR1 is SGHNT and CDR2 YYREEE (reference sequence). The CDR3 has 12 amino acids. The ends were cut back, 0 bases at V and 3 bases at J, with 3 bases in the middle. The CDR3: CASSLEHTEAFF. For the CDR3, the DNA is TGTGCCAGCAGCTTGGAGCACACTGAAGCTTTCTTT.

This clone was recorded only once. The chain carries TRBV27 and TRBJ2-1; 7 bases fit TRBD2. Germline CDR1 reads MNHEY; CDR2 reads SMNVEV (reference sequence). Trimming cost V 4 bases and J 5 bases; bases outside gene matches: 8. This CDR3 is built from 15 residues. As DNA, the CDR3 is TGTGCCAGCAGTTGGCAGCGGGATCACCACAATGAGCAGTTCTTC. Translated: CASSWQRDHHNEQFF.

V is TRBV11-3 and J is TRBJ2-5; 9 bases line up with TRBD2. In germline, CDR1 is SGHNT, CDR2 YENEEA. There are 14 residues in the CDR3. V gave up 1 base and J gave up 3 bases; unmatched junction bases: 0. CDR3 nucleotides: TGTGCCAGCAGCTTAGGACTAGCGGAAGAGACCCAGTACTTC. It translates to CASSLGLAEETQYF.

V gene TRBV28 combines with J gene TRBJ1-2; 7 positions agree with TRBD1. The CDR3 extends over 13 amino acids. CDR1 is MDHEN, CDR2 SYDVKM, per germline. J gave up 3 bases and V 5 bases, and 3 bases lay outside the gene matches. In DNA form, the CDR3 reads TGTGCCAGCAGTATGACAGGGTACTATGGCTACACCTTC. This sequence encodes CASSMTGYYGYTF.

The gene calls are TRBV20-1 and TRBJ2-7; possible D gene TRBD2, 6 bases. This CDR3 region has 11 residues. Looked up from germline, CDR1 is DFQATT and CDR2 is SNEGSKA (reference sequence). V was cut by 1 base and J by 5 bases, with 6 bases left in between. The CDR3 region has the DNA TGCAGTGCTAGAGGGGGGGACGAGCAGTACTTC. Amino acid sequence: CSARGGDEQYF.

Only a few counts were recorded for this clone. This chain connects TRBV13 to TRBJ2-2; maybe TRBD2 (6 bases). Trimming removed 2 bases from V and 1 base from J, with 8 bases in between. This CDR3 has 15 residues. Germline CDR1 and CDR2: PRHDT and FYEKMQ (reference sequence). For the CDR3, the DNA is TGTGCCAGCAGCTTACGGCGGGGGAACACCGGGGAGCTGTTTTTT. Amino acid sequence: CASSLRRGNTGELFF.

In the case of this clone: This clone may be a read error of a much larger clone one base away. The identical CDR3 is also encoded by other nucleotide sequences in the sample. CDR3 nucleotides: TGTGCCAGCAGCCCCCGCTTTAGCGGGGGGTTCTACGAACAGTACTTC. Protein sequence: CASSPRFSGGFYEQYF. The rearrangement links TRBV11-2 to TRBJ2-7; TRBD2 matches at 10 bases. The CDR3 is made up of 16 amino acids. Per germline, CDR1 SGHAT and CDR2 FQNNGV.

The gene calls are TRBV7-3 and TRBJ2-1, with D maybe TRBD1 (5 bases). Germline V CDR1 and CDR2: SGHTA, FQGTGA. The CDR3 totals 15 residues. With 2 bases removed from V and 2 bases from J, the gap between germline ends came to 10 bases. CDR3 in amino acids: CASSLGQPTYNEQFF. As DNA, the CDR3 is TGTGCCAGCAGCTTAGGACAACCTACCTACAATGAGCAGTTCTTC.

This clone was detected only a few times. The DNA of the CDR3 is TGTGCCAGCAGCCTCACATTGGAGTATGGCTACACCTTC. Protein product: CASSLTLEYGYTF. The gene calls are TRBV9 and TRBJ1-2; D remains ambiguous. CDR3 length: 13 residues. CDR1 and CDR2 from the germline V gene are SGDLS and YYNGEE. The ends were cut back, 4 bases at V and 5 bases at J, with 12 bases in the middle.

The chain employs TRBV18 and TRBJ2-5, with TRBD2 as a possible D gene (5 bases). This CDR3 contains 15 residues. From germline, CDR1 is KGHSH and CDR2 LQKENI. Trimming cost V 0 bases and J 0 bases, with 8 bases left between them. CDR3 coding DNA: TGTGCCAGCTCACCACCGTGGGAGAACCAAGAGACCCAGTACTTC. Translating gives CASSPPWENQETQYF.

The gene calls are TRBV21-1 and TRBJ1-5; TRBD1 is the table's D call and was not checked against the DNA. TRBV21-1 is a listed pseudogene. The CDR3 consists of 18 residues. Written as DNA, the CDR3 is TGTGCCAGCAGCACATCACGACAGTTCTTCCATAGCAATCAGCCCCAGCATTTT. Its translation is CASSTSRQFFHSNQPQHF.

The rearrangement joins TRBV30 to TRBJ1-1; 7 positions agree with TRBD1. Looked up from germline, CDR1 is GTSNPN and CDR2 is SVGIG (reference sequence). This CDR3 is 13 amino acids long. J was trimmed by 3 bases and V by 3 bases; bases with no gene match: 4. The DNA for the CDR3 is TGTGCCTGGAGGGGACAGCCTCACACTGAAGCTTTCTTT. The encoded protein is CAWRGQPHTEAFF.

This rearrangement joins TRBV5-4 to TRBJ2-7, with 10 bases matching TRBD1. The germline V gene encodes CDR1 SGHNT and CDR2 YYREEE (reference sequence). The CDR3 totals 16 residues. V was pared by 4 bases and J by 1 base, with 8 bases of the junction left unmatched. The CDR3 DNA is TGTGCCAGCAGCCCTCATGGACAGGGGGGATCCTACGAGCAGTACTTC. Translating gives CASSPHGQGGSYEQYF.